Below, 25 T cell receptor beta chains from the same sample are listed, as sequenced in a study of blood T cell repertoires in COVID-19. The protocol was immunoSEQ multiplex PCR, while the TCRdb copy is restricted to in-frame clones and leaves out a portion. The sample includes about 160,000 clones, about 90% of them seen just once. The sample consisted of PBMCs or T cells enriched from blood (not recorded which). These receptors all come from a woman aged 45-60 years who had recovered from COVID-19.

The CDR3 is CASSLERGLDTQYF. The CDR3 bases are TGCGCCAGCAGCTTGGAAAGGGGTCTCGATACGCAGTATTTT. The gene calls are TRBV5-1 and TRBJ2-3; D is possibly TRBD1 (5 bases). The V end lost 0 bases, the J end lost 6 bases, and 11 bases lay between the germline ends. CDR1 is SGHRS, CDR2 YFSETQ, per germline. This CDR3 has 14 amino acids.

This clone was detected once. The J gene is TRBJ2-4, the V gene TRBV6-1, with 7 positions matching TRBD1. The germline V gene encodes CDR1 MNHNS and CDR2 SASEGT. The length of the CDR3 is 14 residues. V lost 3 bases and J lost 9; bases outside the gene matches: 8. The DNA of the CDR3 is TGTGCCAGCAGTGACGAGGGGGCGGTGGCCATTCAGTACTTC. This translates into CASSDEGAVAIQYF.

A single count supports this clone. The V call is TRBV21-1, the J call TRBJ2-3; the table's TRBD2 call for D was not verified on the DNA. TRBV21-1 is given as a pseudogene. The CDR3 is 16 amino acids. The CDR3 DNA sequence: TGTGCCAGCAGCAAATTATTCGGGATGGAAGAAGATACGCAGTATTTT. It specifies CASSKLFGMEEDTQYF.

This clone showed up just once. This rearrangement joins TRBV29-1 to TRBJ1-4, with D unclear. The CDR3 is 15 amino acids. Trimming removed 0 bases from V and 3 bases from J, with 11 bases in between. Germline CDR1 SQVTM, CDR2 ANQGSEA. CDR3 amino acids: CSVEEGLVANEKLFF. The DNA of the CDR3 is TGCAGCGTTGAAGAAGGACTAGTGGCTAATGAAAAACTGTTTTTT.

J is TRBJ1-3 and V is TRBV18; 8 bases match TRBD1. Trimming at V came to 5 bases and at J to 0 bases, leaving 6 bases not matched to a gene. Germline CDR1 and CDR2: KGHSH and LQKENI. This CDR3 is 16 amino acids long. The CDR3 protein is CASSSGTGYSGNTIYF. CDR3 in DNA: TGTGCCAGCTCATCCGGGACAGGATACTCTGGAAACACCATATATTTT.

CDR3 amino acids: CASSNRTGILSGANVLTF. In nucleotides, the CDR3 is TGTGCCAGTAGCAACAGGACAGGGATACTCTCTGGGGCCAACGTCCTGACTTTC. The chain links TRBV19 to TRBJ2-6; 8 bases align to TRBD1. CDR1 and CDR2 (germline): LNHDA, SQIVND (reference sequence). V was clipped by 6 bases and J by 0 bases; unmatched bases: 10. This CDR3 comprises 18 residues. The full variable domain, its missing parts supplied by reference TRBV19 and TRBJ2-6, is DGGITQSPKYLFRKEGQNVTLSCEQNLNHDAMYWYRQDPGQGLRLIYYSQIVNDFQKGDIAEGYSVSREKKESFPLTVTSAQKNPTAFYLCASSNRTGILSGANVLTFGAGSRLTVL.

The rearrangement joins TRBV10-3 to TRBJ2-7, with 14 bases fitting TRBD2. There are 14 residues in the CDR3. The J segment lost 4 bases and the V segment lost 6 bases, leaving 2 bases of the junction unmatched. CDR1 is ENHRY and CDR2 is SYGVKD in the germline V gene. In nucleotides, the CDR3 is TGTGCCATCAGCGGGACTAGCGGGAGTTACGAGCAGTACTTC. Translating gives CAISGTSGSYEQYF.

CDR3 in DNA: TGTGCCAGCAGCATCGCTAACAGGGGAGGAAACACCATATATTTT. Amino acids: CASSIANRGGNTIYF. The J gene is TRBJ1-3, the V gene TRBV7-8, with 7 bases aligning to TRBD1. The CDR3 contains 15 residues. The V gene's germline CDR1 is SGHVS and CDR2 FQNEAQ. The junction had 8 bases not matched to a gene; V was cut back by 5 bases and J by 4 bases.

The CDR3 here is CASSLVQDSYGYTF. In DNA, the CDR3 is TGCGCCAGCAGCTTGGTACAGGATAGCTATGGCTACACCTTC. J is TRBJ1-2 and V is TRBV5-1, with D possibly TRBD1 on 5 matching bases. This CDR3 has 14 amino acids. Germline V gene lookup returns CDR1 SGHRS and CDR2 YFSETQ. V was cut by 0 bases and J by 4 bases, with 10 bases left in between.

The rearrangement uses TRBV18 and TRBJ2-3; 7 bases agree with TRBD1. CDR1 is KGHSH and CDR2 is LQKENI in the germline V gene. The CDR3 is 15 residues long. The V and J ends lost 6 bases and 1 base, in that order; junction bases with no gene match: 7. CDR3 sequence: CASSRDSLGTDTQYF. In DNA form, the CDR3 reads TGTGCCAGCTCCCGGGACAGCCTTGGCACAGATACGCAGTATTTT.

This clone has just one count. The chain recombines TRBV29-1 with TRBJ1-1; tentatively, D is TRBD1 (5 bases). Germline assignment: CDR1 SQVTM and CDR2 ANQGSEA. The CDR3 loop spans 13 amino acids. V was cut by 7 bases and J by 4 bases, with 16 bases left in between. CDR3 sequence reads: CSAKTGGGTEAFF. The CDR3, as DNA: TGCAGCGCTAAAACAGGCGGGGGCACTGAAGCTTTCTTT.

Turning to this clone: Other DNA sequences within the sample encode an identical CDR3. The chain has TRBV19 and TRBJ1-6; D is ambiguous. The CDR3 contains 13 residues. Per germline, CDR1 LNHDA and CDR2 SQIVND (reference sequence). The V end lost 1 base, the J end lost 8 bases, and 6 bases lay between the germline ends. The CDR3 loop is CASSIVGDSPLHF. DNA of the CDR3: TGTGCCAGTAGTATAGTCGGGGATTCACCCCTCCACTTT.

As concerns this clone: Other DNA sequences from this sample encode an identical CDR3 as well. V is TRBV28 and J is TRBJ2-7; D may be TRBD2 (7 bases). Trimming shortened V by 7 bases and J by 2 bases, and 12 bases separated the two germline ends. Looked up from germline, CDR1 is MDHEN and CDR2 is SYDVKM. The CDR3 is 13 amino acids. The CDR3, as DNA: TGTGCCAGCACCCCGGGGGGCCCCTACGAGCAGTACTTC. Protein: CASTPGGPYEQYF.

The genes are TRBV3-1 (or the pseudogene TRBV3-2) and TRBJ1-3; D is unclear. This CDR3 contains 16 residues. V dropped 0 bases and J dropped 0 bases, with 9 bases sitting between them. Germline loops: CDR1 LGHDT, CDR2 YNNKEL (reference sequence). For the CDR3, the DNA is TGTGCCAGCAGCCAAGATCAGATCCGCTCTGGAAACACCATATATTTT. Translation gives CASSQDQIRSGNTIYF.

The V gene is TRBV7-2, the J gene TRBJ2-2; 8 nucleotides agree with TRBD2. The CDR3 contains 15 residues. V gave up 4 bases and J gave up 7 bases; unmatched junction bases: 8. CDR1 and CDR2 from the germline V gene are SGHTA and FQGNSA. The CDR3 region has the DNA TGTGCCAGCAGCTCCCGGACTAGCCAATACGGGGAGCTGTTTTTT. This encodes CASSSRTSQYGELFF.

The chain joins TRBV5-1 to TRBJ2-1; tentatively, D is TRBD1 (8 bases). V was trimmed by 1 base and J by 9 bases, leaving 23 bases between them. The CDR3 runs 17 residues. The germline V gene has CDR1 SGHRS and CDR2 YFSETQ. Here the CDR3 reads CASSLSVGGQGAGEQFF. CDR3 nucleotide sequence: TGCGCCAGCAGCTTGAGTGTCGGGGGGCAGGGGGCAGGTGAGCAGTTCTTC.

The CDR3 sequence is CASSLVVTSGRNEQFF. As DNA, the CDR3 is TGCGCCAGCAGCTTGGTGGTAACTAGCGGGAGGAATGAGCAGTTCTTC. The J gene is TRBJ2-1, the V gene TRBV5-1; 12 positions agree with TRBD2. The CDR3 is 16 residues long. CDR1 is SGHRS and CDR2 is YFSETQ in the germline V gene. V was clipped by 0 bases and J by 7 bases; unmatched bases: 5.

The chain recombines TRBV27 with TRBJ2-2, with 16 bases aligning to TRBD2. J gave up 0 bases and V 8 bases, and 18 bases lay outside the gene matches. This CDR3 region has 22 residues. Per the germline V gene, CDR1 is MNHEY and CDR2 is SMNVEV (reference sequence). The CDR3 DNA is TGTGCCAGCGTTGGGACTAGCGGGAGGGGGTCAGAACCACCAACGAACACCGGGGAGCTGTTTTTT. Amino acid sequence: CASVGTSGRGSEPPTNTGELFF.

In its sample, this clone was seen a few times. This chain uses TRBV4-1 with TRBJ2-7; a weak D match, TRBD1 (5 bases). CDR3 length: 15 amino acids. V was shortened by 0 bases and J by 2 bases, with 11 bases between the two germline ends. Germline V gives CDR1 MGHRA, CDR2 YSYEKL. In nucleotides, the CDR3 is TGCGCCAGCAGCCAAGATCAGGGAAGGGCCTACGAGCAGTACTTC. Protein: CASSQDQGRAYEQYF.

This chain links TRBV6-5 with TRBJ2-1; TRBD2 might be the D (7 bases). The V and J ends lost 5 bases and 6 bases respectively, with 14 bases between them. There are 14 residues in the CDR3. The germline gives CDR1 MNHEY, CDR2 SVGAGI. CDR3 sequence reads: CASSSGGGGNEQFF. DNA for the CDR3: TGTGCCAGCAGTAGTGGGGGAGGGGGCAATGAGCAGTTCTTC.

The CDR3 bases are TGTGCCAGTAGTCGAGGAACAGGGGGCCTAACGGAGGGCTACACCTTC. Its translation is CASSRGTGGLTEGYTF. The J gene is TRBJ1-2, the V gene TRBV19; 9 bases align to TRBD1. J gave up 8 bases and V 5 bases, and 15 bases lay outside the gene matches. Germline values: CDR1 LNHDA, CDR2 SQIVND (reference sequence). This CDR3 spans 16 amino acids.

This rearrangement joins TRBV5-1 to TRBJ2-5; 9 bases fit TRBD2. The germline V gene has CDR1 SGHRS and CDR2 YFSETQ. The CDR3 covers 16 residues. Germline trimming cut 0 bases from V and 2 bases from J; bases unmatched to any gene: 5. Written as DNA, the CDR3 is TGCGCCAGCAGCTTGGCGTCGACTAGCGGACAAGAGACCCAGTACTTC. Protein: CASSLASTSGQETQYF.

V and J are TRBV4-1 and TRBJ2-7; TRBD2 matches 11 bases. The CDR3 consists of 15 residues. Germline values: CDR1 MGHRA, CDR2 YSYEKL. After removal of 2 bases from V and 0 bases from J, the junction contained 0 bases not matched to a gene. CDR3 bases: TGCGCCAGCAGCCAAACTAGCGGGGGCTCCTACGAGCAGTACTTC. Residues: CASSQTSGGSYEQYF.

This chain uses TRBV15 with TRBJ2-1, with TRBD2 identical over 7 bases. The CDR3 totals 14 residues. Germline V gene lookup returns CDR1 LNHNV and CDR2 YYDKDF (reference sequence). V shed 0 bases, J shed 10 bases, and the junction held 6 bases outside the gene matches. The CDR3 bases are TGTGCCACCAGCAGAGATACTAGCGCGAAAGAGCAGTTCTTC. This gives the protein CATSRDTSAKEQFF.

The V call is TRBV15, the J call TRBJ2-7, with D unclear. CDR1 and CDR2 (germline): LNHNV, YYDKDF (reference sequence). CDR3 length equals 14 residues. Trimming shortened V by 1 base and J by 1 base, and 8 bases separated the two germline ends. CDR3 protein: CATSRASLSYEQYF. The CDR3 nucleotides read TGTGCCACCAGCAGAGCTTCCCTATCCTACGAGCAGTACTTC.